Shown below are 14 T cell receptor beta chains from a single sample sequenced in a study of cytomegalovirus exposure and HLA in healthy donors. PCR used 60 Vbeta primers and 13 Jbeta primers. Profiling relied on immunoSEQ multiplex PCR, and the TCRdb table lists in-frame clones only, not all of them. The sample includes 120,000 to 150,000 clones, roughly 86% of them seen just once. Sequences were obtained from PBMCs. The receptors come from a man younger than 35 in good health and CMV-seropositive.

This clone was seen a few times. V and J are TRBV5-6 and TRBJ2-2; 9 nucleotides align to TRBD1. Germline lookup yields CDR1 SGHDT and CDR2 YYEEEE. The CDR3 contains 17 residues. Trimming at V came to 2 bases and at J to 7 bases, leaving 12 bases not matched to a gene. The DNA for the CDR3 is TGTGCCAGCAGCTTCGACGTGGGACAGGGTATTTTCGGGGAGCTGTTTTTT. Encoded protein: CASSFDVGQGIFGELFF.

The J gene is TRBJ1-5, the V gene TRBV27; a possible D gene is TRBD1 (6 bases). Germline assignment: CDR1 MNHEY and CDR2 SMNVEV (reference sequence). The CDR3 spans 15 residues. V was shortened by 4 bases and J by 0 bases, with 10 bases between the two germline ends. The CDR3 loop is CASSSDRYSNQPQHF. The CDR3 bases are TGTGCCAGCAGTTCGGACAGATATAGCAATCAGCCCCAGCATTTT.

Only a few counts were recorded for this clone. The rearrangement joins TRBV7-6 to TRBJ2-5; TRBD2 agrees at 13 bases. The CDR3 contains 17 residues. Germline V lookup: CDR1 SGHVS, CDR2 FNYEAQ. J lost 5 bases, V lost 3 bases, and 9 bases had no gene match. For the CDR3, the DNA is TGTGCCAGCAGCTTGGGAGGACTAGCGGGAGCGGGGGAGACCCAGTACTTC. Translating it yields CASSLGGLAGAGETQYF.

Turning to this clone: This sample includes further DNA sequences coding for the same CDR3. The rearrangement joins TRBV6-6 to TRBJ1-2; D is possibly TRBD1 (6 bases). This CDR3 is 12 amino acids long. V dropped 6 bases and J dropped 8 bases, with 13 bases sitting between them. Germline V gene lookup returns CDR1 MNHNY and CDR2 SVGAGI (reference sequence). CDR3 protein: CASSYAGVGYTF. CDR3 nucleotides: TGTGCCAGCAGCTACGCAGGGGTAGGCTACACCTTC.

The rearrangement uses TRBV29-1 and TRBJ1-3, with D unclear. Trimming cost V 4 bases and J 0 bases, with 13 bases left between them. The CDR3 is 15 residues long. The germline CDR1 and CDR2 sequences are SQVTM and ANQGSEA. The CDR3 loop is CSVGGDRNSGNTIYF. The CDR3, as DNA: TGCAGCGTTGGAGGAGATCGGAACTCTGGAAACACCATATATTTT. The complete variable domain, with remaining parts taken from reference TRBV29-1 and TRBJ1-3, reads SAVISQKPSRDICQRGTSLTIQCQVDSQVTMMFWYRQQPGQSLTLIATANQGSEATYESGFVIDKFPISRPNLTFSTLTVSNMSPEDSSIYLCSVGGDRNSGNTIYFGEGSWLTVV.

The chain has TRBV19 and TRBJ1-1, with a possible D match to TRBD1 (6 bases). This CDR3 comprises 13 residues. V lost 7 bases and J 0 bases, leaving 9 bases between the germline ends. The germline V gene has CDR1 LNHDA and CDR2 SQIVND (reference sequence). The CDR3 nucleotides read TGTGCCAGTACGGACAGCCTGAACACTGAAGCTTTCTTT. Its protein product is CASTDSLNTEAFF.

The V and J genes are TRBV5-1 and TRBJ2-5; D uncertain. V was cut by 0 bases and J by 2 bases, with 8 bases left in between. This CDR3 comprises 14 residues. Germline lookup yields CDR1 SGHRS and CDR2 YFSETQ. This chain's CDR3 is CASSLGGNQETQYF. The CDR3 region has the DNA TGCGCCAGCAGCTTGGGAGGTAATCAAGAGACCCAGTACTTC.

The V gene is TRBV13, the J gene TRBJ2-7, with D possibly being TRBD2 (6 bases). The CDR3 has 14 residues. Germline V gives CDR1 PRHDT, CDR2 FYEKMQ (reference sequence). The ends were cut back, 5 bases at V and 4 bases at J, with 15 bases in the middle. CDR3 sequence (DNA): TGTGCCAGCAGCCGTGAACGGACTACTTACGAGCAGTACTTC. Its translation is CASSRERTTYEQYF.

The V gene is TRBV19, the J gene TRBJ2-5; 11 positions agree with TRBD2. CDR1 and CDR2 from the germline V gene are LNHDA and SQIVND (reference sequence). The CDR3 covers 16 residues. The V gene end was trimmed by 5 bases and the J gene end by 2 bases; junction bases not matched to a gene: 7. Here the CDR3 reads CASSSGGLAVQETQYF. The CDR3 region has the DNA TGTGCCAGTAGTTCGGGGGGACTAGCGGTACAAGAGACCCAGTACTTC.

V and J are TRBV4-1 and TRBJ1-2; the match to TRBD1 covers 11 bases. CDR3 length: 18 residues. Germline trimming cut 0 bases from V and 8 bases from J; bases unmatched to any gene: 14. In germline, CDR1 is MGHRA, CDR2 YSYEKL. The DNA for the CDR3 is TGCGCCAGCAGCCAAGAAGGATGGACAGGGGGCGTCGCGAGGGGCTACACCTTC. Its protein product is CASSQEGWTGGVARGYTF.

This rearrangement joins TRBV10-2 to TRBJ2-7, with 7 bases lining up with TRBD2. Trimming at V came to 7 bases and at J to 1 base, leaving 4 bases not matched to a gene. The CDR3 is made up of 13 amino acids. Germline assignment: CDR1 WSHSY and CDR2 SAAADI. Written as DNA, the CDR3 is TGCGCCAGCACACTAGCGATTTCCTACGAGCAGTACTTC. It specifies CASTLAISYEQYF.

The genes are TRBV28 and TRBJ1-4; D not certain. V was shortened by 6 bases and J by 2 bases, with 10 bases between the two germline ends. This CDR3 is 14 amino acids long. CDR1 is MDHEN and CDR2 is SYDVKM in the germline V gene. CDR3: CASSLGSTNEKLFF. For the CDR3, the DNA is TGTGCCAGCAGCCTAGGGAGTACTAATGAAAAACTGTTTTTT.

The chain carries TRBV5-1 and TRBJ2-1, with TRBD2 matching over 7 bases. Germline CDR1 SGHRS, CDR2 YFSETQ. The CDR3 extends over 15 amino acids. The trim removed 7 bases at V and 6 bases at J, leaving 13 bases unmatched. This chain's CDR3 is CASRGRGFFINEQFF. The CDR3 DNA sequence: TGCGCCAGCCGCGGGAGAGGGTTTTTTATCAATGAGCAGTTCTTC.

The chain links TRBV5-1 to TRBJ2-1, with 9 bases matching TRBD1. With 3 bases clipped from V and 0 bases from J, the junction kept 4 bases outside the gene matches. Germline CDR1 is SGHRS and CDR2 is YFSETQ. The CDR3 runs to 16 residues. CDR3 loop: CASSSGQGSSYNEQFF. In DNA form, the CDR3 reads TGCGCCAGCAGCTCGGGACAGGGAAGCTCCTACAATGAGCAGTTCTTC.